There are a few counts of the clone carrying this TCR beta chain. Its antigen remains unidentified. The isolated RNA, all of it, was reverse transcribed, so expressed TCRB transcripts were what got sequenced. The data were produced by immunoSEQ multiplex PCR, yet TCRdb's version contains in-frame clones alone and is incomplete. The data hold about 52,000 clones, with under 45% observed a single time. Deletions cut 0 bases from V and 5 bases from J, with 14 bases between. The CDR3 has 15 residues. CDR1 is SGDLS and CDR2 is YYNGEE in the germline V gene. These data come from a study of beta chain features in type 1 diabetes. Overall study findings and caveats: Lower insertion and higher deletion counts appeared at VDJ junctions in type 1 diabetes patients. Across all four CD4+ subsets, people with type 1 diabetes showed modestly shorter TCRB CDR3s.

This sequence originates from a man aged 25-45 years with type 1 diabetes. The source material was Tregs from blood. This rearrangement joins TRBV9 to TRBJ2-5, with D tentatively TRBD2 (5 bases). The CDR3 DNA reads TGTGCCAGCAGCGTAGGTGGGGAAAGAGGGGAGACCCAGTACTTC. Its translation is CASSVGGERGETQYF.